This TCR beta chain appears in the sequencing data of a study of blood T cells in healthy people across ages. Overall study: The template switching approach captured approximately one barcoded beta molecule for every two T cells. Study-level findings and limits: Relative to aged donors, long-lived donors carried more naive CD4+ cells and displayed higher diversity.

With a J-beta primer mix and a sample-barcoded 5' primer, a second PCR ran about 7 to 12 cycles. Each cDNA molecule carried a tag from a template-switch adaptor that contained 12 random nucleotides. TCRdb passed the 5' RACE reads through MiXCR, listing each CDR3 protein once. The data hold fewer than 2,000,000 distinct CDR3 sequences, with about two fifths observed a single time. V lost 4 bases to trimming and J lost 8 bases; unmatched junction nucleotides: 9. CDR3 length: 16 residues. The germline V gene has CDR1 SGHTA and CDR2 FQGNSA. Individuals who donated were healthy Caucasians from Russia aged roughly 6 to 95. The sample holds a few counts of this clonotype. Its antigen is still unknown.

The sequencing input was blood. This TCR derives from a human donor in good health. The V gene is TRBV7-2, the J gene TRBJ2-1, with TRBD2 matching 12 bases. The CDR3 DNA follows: TGTGCCAGCAGCTCCGATACGCTAGCGGGGGGGGATGAGCAGTTCTTC. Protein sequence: CASSSDTLAGGDEQFF.